This TCR beta chain was identified during a study of early T cells in non-severe SARS-CoV-2 infection. As for the study in general: The authors sequenced bulk RNA from unsorted whole blood, leaving chains unpaired.

This CDR3 spans 15 amino acids. Germline CDR1 and CDR2: SGHTA and FQGNSA. The ends were cut back, 0 bases at V and 0 bases at J, with 6 bases in the middle. This clonotype was seen many times. Each CDR3 protein is one row after TCRdb ran MiXCR on the 5' RACE reads. The sample lists about 30,000 distinct CDR3 sequences, 6.6% occurring once. The TCR comes from an adult who was a healthcare worker with PCR-confirmed SARS-CoV-2 infection or an uninfected control (not recorded which). V usage is TRBV7-2 and J usage is TRBJ2-1; TRBD2 might be the D (6 bases). Sequencing was carried out using whole blood. The CDR3 DNA is TGTGCCAGCAGCTTAGCCGGGAGCTCCTACAATGAGCAGTTCTTC. It encodes CASSLAGSSYNEQFF.